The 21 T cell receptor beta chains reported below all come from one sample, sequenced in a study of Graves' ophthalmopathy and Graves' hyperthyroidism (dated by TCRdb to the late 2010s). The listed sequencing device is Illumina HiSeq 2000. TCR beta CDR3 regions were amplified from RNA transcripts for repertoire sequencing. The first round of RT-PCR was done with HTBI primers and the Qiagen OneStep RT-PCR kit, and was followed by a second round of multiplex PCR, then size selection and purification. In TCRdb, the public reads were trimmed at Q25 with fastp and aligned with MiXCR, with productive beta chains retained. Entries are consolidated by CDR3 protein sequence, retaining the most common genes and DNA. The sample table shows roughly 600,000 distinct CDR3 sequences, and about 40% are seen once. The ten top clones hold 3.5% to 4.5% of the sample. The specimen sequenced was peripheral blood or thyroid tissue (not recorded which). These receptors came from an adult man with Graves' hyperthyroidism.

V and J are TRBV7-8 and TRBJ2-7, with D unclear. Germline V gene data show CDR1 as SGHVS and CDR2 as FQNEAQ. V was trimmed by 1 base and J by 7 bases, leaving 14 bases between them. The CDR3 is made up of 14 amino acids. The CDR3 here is CASSLGGAFNEQYF. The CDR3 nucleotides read TGTGCCAGCAGCTTAGGTGGCGCATTCAATGAGCAGTACTTC. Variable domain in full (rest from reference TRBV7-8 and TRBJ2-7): GAGVSQSPRYKVAKRGQDVALRCDPISGHVSLFWYQQALGQGPEFLTYFQNEAQLDKSGLPSDRFFAERPEGSVSTLKIQRTQQEDSAVYLCASSLGGAFNEQYFGPGTRLTVT.

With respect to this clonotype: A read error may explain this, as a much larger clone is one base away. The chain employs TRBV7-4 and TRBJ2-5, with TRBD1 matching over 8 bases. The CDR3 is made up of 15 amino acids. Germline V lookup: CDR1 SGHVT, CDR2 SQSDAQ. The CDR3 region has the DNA TGTGCCAGCACCCCGGCAGGGGGCTTCCAAGAGGCCCAGTACTTC. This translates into CASTPAGGFQEAQYF. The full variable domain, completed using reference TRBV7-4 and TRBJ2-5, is GAGVSQSPRYKVAKRGRDVALRCDSISGHVTLYWYRQTLGQGSEVLTYSQSDAQRDKSGRPSGRFSAERPERSVSTLKIQRTEQGDSAVYLCASTPAGGFQEAQYFGPGTRLLVL.

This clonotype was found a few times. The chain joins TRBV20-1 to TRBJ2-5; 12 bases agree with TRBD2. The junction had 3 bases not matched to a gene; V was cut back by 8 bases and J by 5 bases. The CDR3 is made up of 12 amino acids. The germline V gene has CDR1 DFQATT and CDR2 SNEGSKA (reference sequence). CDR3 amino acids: CSTGLAGETQYF. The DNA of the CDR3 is TGCAGTACCGGACTAGCGGGGGAGACCCAGTACTTC.

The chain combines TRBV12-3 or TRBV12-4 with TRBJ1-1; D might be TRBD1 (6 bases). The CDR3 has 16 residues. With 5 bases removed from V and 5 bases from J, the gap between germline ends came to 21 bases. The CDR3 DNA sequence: TGTGCCAGCAGTGACAGCGCCGGGGGGCAAGGGACTGAAGCTTTCTTT. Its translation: CASSDSAGGQGTEAFF.

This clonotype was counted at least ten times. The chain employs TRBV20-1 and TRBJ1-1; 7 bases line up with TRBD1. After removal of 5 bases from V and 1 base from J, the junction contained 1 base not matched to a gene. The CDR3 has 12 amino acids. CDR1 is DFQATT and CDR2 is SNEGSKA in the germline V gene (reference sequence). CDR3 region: CSADRENTEAFF. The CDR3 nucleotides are TGCAGTGCTGACAGGGAGAACACTGAAGCTTTCTTT.

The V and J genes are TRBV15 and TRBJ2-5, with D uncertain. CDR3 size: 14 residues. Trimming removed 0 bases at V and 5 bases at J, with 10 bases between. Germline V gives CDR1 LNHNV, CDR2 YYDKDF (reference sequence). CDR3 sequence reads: CATSRDQGKETQYF. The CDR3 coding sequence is TGTGCCACCAGCAGAGATCAAGGGAAGGAGACCCAGTACTTC.

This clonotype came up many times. CDR3 sequence: CASSLDRMVKAFF. CDR3 in DNA: TGTGCCAGCAGCTTAGACAGGATGGTGAAAGCTTTCTTT. V is TRBV7-9 and J is TRBJ1-1; possibly TRBD1 for D (5 bases). V was clipped by 1 base and J by 9 bases, with 12 bases between them. Germline V lookup: CDR1 SEHNR, CDR2 FQNEAQ (reference sequence). The CDR3 consists of 13 residues. Drawing the rest from reference TRBV7-9 and TRBJ1-1, the complete variable domain is DTGVSQNPRHKITKRGQNVTFRCDPISEHNRLYWYRQTLGQGPEFLTYFQNEAQLEKSRLLSDRFSAERPKGSFSTLEIQRTEQGDSAMYLCASSLDRMVKAFFGQGTRLTVV.

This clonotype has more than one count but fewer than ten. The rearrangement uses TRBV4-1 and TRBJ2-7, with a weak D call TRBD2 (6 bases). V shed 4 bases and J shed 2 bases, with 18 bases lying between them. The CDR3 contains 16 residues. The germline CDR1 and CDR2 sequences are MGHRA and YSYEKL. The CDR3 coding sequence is TGCGCCAGCAGCCTCCTCGACCGGGACTTCGCCTACGAGCAGTACTTC. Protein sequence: CASSLLDRDFAYEQYF.

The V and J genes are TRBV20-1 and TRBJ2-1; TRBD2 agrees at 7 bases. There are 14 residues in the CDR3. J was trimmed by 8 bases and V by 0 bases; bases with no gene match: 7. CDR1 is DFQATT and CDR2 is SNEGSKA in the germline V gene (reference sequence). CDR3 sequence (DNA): TGCAGTGCTAGAGACTGGACTAGGGAAGATGAGCAGTTCTTC. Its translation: CSARDWTREDEQFF.

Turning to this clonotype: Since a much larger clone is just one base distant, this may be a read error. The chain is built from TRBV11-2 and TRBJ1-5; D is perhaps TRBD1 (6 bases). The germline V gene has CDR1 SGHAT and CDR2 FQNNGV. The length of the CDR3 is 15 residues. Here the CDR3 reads CASSTGTSSDQPQHF. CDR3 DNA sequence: TGTGCCAGCTCCACCGGGACATCTAGCGATCAGCCCCAGCATTTT.

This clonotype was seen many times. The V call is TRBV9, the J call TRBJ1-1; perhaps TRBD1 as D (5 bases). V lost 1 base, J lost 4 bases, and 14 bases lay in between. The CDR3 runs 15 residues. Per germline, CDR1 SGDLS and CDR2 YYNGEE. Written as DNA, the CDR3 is TGTGCCAGCAGCGTACTGATCGGGGGTAGCACTGAAGCTTTCTTT. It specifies CASSVLIGGSTEAFF.

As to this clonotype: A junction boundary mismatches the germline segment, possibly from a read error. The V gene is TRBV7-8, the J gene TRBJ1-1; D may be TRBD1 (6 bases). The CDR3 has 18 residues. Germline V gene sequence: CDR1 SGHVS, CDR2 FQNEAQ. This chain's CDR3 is CASRVAGGQILRGTEAFF. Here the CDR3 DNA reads TGCGCCAGCAGAGTAGCGGGGGGGCAAATTCTCCGGGGCACTGAAGCTTTCTTT.

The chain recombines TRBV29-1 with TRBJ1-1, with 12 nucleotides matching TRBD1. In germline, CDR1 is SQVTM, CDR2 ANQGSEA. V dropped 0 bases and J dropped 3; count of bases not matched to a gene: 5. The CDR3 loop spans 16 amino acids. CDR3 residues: CSVEDPGQGADTEAFF. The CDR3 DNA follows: TGCAGCGTTGAAGATCCGGGACAGGGGGCGGACACTGAAGCTTTCTTT.

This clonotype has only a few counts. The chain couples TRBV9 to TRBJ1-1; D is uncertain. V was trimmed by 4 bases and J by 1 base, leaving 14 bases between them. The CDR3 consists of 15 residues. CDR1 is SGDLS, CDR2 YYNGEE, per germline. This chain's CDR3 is CASSQVLPSNTEAFF. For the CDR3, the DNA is TGTGCCAGCAGCCAAGTCCTTCCGTCGAACACTGAAGCTTTCTTT.

CDR3 amino acids: CASSLGSGGYTETQYF. The CDR3 nucleotides read TGTGCCAGCAGCTTAGGTTCCGGGGGGTATACAGAGACCCAGTACTTC. The chain links TRBV7-6 to TRBJ2-5, with TRBD2 matching 7 bases. The germline V gene encodes CDR1 SGHVS and CDR2 FNYEAQ. This CDR3 is built from 16 residues. V was pared by 1 base and J by 4 bases, with 9 bases of the junction left unmatched.

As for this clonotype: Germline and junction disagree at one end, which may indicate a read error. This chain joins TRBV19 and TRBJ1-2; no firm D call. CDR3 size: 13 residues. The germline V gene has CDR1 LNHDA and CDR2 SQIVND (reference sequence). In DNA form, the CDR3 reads TGTGCCAGTGGTATCAGAGTTAACTATGGCTACACCTTC. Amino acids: CASGIRVNYGYTF.

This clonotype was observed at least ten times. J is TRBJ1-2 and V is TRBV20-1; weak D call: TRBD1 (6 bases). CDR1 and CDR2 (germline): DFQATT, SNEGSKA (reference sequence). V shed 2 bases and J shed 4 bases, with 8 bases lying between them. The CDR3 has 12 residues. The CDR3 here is CSARTGLYGYTF. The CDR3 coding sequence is TGCAGTGCTAGAACAGGGCTCTATGGCTACACCTTC.

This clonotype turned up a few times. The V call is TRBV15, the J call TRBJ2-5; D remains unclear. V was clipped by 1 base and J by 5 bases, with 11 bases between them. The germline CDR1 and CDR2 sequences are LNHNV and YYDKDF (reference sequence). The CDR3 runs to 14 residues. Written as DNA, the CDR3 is TGTGCCACCAGCAGAGTTGGACGCACGGAGACCCAGTACTTC. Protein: CATSRVGRTETQYF.

CDR3 protein: CASSLAFFGANVLTF. For the CDR3, the DNA is TGTGCCAGCAGCTTAGCGTTCTTTGGGGCCAACGTCCTGACTTTC. This rearrangement joins TRBV7-9 to TRBJ2-6; D unresolved. CDR1 is SEHNR and CDR2 is FQNEAQ in the germline V gene (reference sequence). The V gene lost 0 bases and the J gene lost 3 bases, with 6 bases spanning the gap. The CDR3 has 15 residues.

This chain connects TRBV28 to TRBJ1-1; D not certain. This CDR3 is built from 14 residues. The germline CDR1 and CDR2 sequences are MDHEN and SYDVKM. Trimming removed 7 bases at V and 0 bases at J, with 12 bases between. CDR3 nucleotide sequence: TGTGCCAGCACCTTACCCGGTTTGAACACTGAAGCTTTCTTT. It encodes CASTLPGLNTEAFF.

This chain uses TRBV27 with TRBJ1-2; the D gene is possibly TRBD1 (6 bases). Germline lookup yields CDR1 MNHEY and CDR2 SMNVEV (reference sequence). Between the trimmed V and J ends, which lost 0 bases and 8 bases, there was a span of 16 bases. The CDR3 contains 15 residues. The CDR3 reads CASSLSMGGARGYTF. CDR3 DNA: TGTGCCAGCAGTTTATCGATGGGGGGCGCGAGAGGCTACACCTTC.